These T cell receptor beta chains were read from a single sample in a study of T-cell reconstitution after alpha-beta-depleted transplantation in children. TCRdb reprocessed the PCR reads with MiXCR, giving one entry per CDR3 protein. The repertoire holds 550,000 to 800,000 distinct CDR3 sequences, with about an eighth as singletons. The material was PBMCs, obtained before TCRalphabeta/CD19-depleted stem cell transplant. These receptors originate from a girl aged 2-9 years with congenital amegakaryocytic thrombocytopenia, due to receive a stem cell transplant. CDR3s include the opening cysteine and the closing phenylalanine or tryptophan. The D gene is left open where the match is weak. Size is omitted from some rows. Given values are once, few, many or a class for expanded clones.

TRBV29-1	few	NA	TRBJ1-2	CSVDPPTGGYTF	TGCAGCGTTGACCCCCCCACTGGAGGCTACACCTTC
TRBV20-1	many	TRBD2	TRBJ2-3	CSAPGTTSGSPDTQYF	TGCAGTGCTCCAGGGACGACTAGCGGGAGCCCAGATACGCAGTATTTT
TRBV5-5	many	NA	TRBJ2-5	CASSLAIWPKSETQYF	TGTGCCAGCAGCTTGGCCATATGGCCCAAATCAGAGACCCAGTACTTC
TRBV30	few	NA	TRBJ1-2	CAWIGVGGDGYTF	TGTGCCTGGATAGGGGTTGGTGGGGATGGCTACACCTTC
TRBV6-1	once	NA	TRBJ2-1	CASPPGVYNEQFF	TGTGCCAGCCCCCCAGGGGTATACAATGAGCAGTTCTTC
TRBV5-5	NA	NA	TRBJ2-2	CASRTTGRSATGELFF	TGTGCCAGCAGGACTACAGGGAGGAGTGCCACCGGGGAGCTGTTTTTT
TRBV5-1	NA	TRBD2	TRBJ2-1	CASSFSGRGTSLEQFF	TGCGCCAGCAGCTTTAGCGGGAGGGGGACAAGCCTTGAGCAGTTCTTC
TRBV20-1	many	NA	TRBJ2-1	CSAKAGKTYNEQFF	TGCAGTGCTAAGGCGGGTAAAACCTACAATGAGCAGTTCTTC
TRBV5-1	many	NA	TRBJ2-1	CASSLITRGEQFF	TGCGCCAGCAGCTTGATCACGCGAGGGGAGCAGTTCTTC
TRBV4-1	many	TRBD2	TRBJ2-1	CASSQGLLAGANEQFF	TGCGCCAGCAGCCAAGGGTTACTAGCGGGAGCCAATGAGCAGTTCTTC
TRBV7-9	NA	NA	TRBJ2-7	CASSLGRDSPFKYF	TGTGCCAGCAGCTTAGGTCGTGACAGCCCTTTTAAGTACTTC
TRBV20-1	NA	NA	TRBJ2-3	CSARDIRLGGADTQYF	TGCAGTGCTAGAGATATTCGGCTAGGTGGAGCTGATACGCAGTATTTT
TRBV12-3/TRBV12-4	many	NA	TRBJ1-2	CASSFRDGSGYTF	TGTGCCAGCAGTTTCAGGGACGGAAGCGGCTACACCTTC
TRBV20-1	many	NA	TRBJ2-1	CSATDLYQSNYNEQFF	TGCAGTGCTACGGACCTCTATCAATCAAATTACAATGAGCAGTTCTTC
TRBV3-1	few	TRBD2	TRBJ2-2	CASSQVLPSGGEGELFF	TGTGCCAGCAGCCAAGTTTTACCCAGCGGGGGGGAAGGGGAGCTGTTTTTT
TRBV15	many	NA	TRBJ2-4	CATSRDLGTGNIQYF	TGTGCCACCAGCAGAGATTTAGGGACGGGAAACATTCAGTACTTC
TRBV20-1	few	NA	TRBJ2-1	CSAVRVGGEQFF	TGCAGTGCCGTCAGGGTGGGCGGTGAGCAGTTCTTC
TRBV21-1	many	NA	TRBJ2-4	CASSKWTDRAAKNIQYF	TGTGCCAGCAGCAAATGGACGGACAGGGCGGCCAAAAACATTCAGTACTTC
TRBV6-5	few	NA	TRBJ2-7	CASSYQTGHHEQYF	TGTGCCAGCAGTTACCAGACAGGCCACCACGAGCAGTACTTC
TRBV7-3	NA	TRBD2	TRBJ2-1	CASKPGLGTNEQFF	TGTGCCAGCAAACCGGGACTAGGGACTAATGAGCAGTTCTTC